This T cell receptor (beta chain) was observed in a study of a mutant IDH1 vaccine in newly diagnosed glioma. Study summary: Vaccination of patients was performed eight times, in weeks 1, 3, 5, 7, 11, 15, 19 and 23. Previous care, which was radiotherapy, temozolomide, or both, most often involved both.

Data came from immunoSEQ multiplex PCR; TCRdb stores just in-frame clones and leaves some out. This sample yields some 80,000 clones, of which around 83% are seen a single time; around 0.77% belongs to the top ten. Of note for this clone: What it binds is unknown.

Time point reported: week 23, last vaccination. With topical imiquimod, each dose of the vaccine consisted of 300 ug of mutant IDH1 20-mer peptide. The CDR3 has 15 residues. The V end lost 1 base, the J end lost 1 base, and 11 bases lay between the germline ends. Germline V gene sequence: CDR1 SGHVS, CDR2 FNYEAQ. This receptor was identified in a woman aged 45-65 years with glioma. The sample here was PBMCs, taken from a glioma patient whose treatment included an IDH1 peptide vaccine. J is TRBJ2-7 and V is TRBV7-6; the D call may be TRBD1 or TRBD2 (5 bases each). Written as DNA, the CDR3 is TGTGCCAGCAGCTTAGTGGGGGAAGTGTCCTACGAGCAGTACTTC. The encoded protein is CASSLVGEVSYEQYF.